The 20 T cell receptor beta chains reported below all come from one sample, sequenced in a study of blood T cell repertoires in COVID-19. Using immunoSEQ multiplex PCR, the repertoire was profiled, and TCRdb retains in-frame clones only, with some absent. The data contain a few hundred thousand clones, about 87% of them singletons. The sequencing sample was made of PBMCs or T cells enriched from blood (not recorded which). These receptors all come from a man aged 30 to 39 who had recovered from COVID-19.

The CDR3 DNA follows: TGTGCCTGGACCCAAGACACCAGAGGACTCCACAATGAGCAGTTCTTC. The encoded protein is CAWTQDTRGLHNEQFF. The V call is TRBV30, the J call TRBJ2-1; D might be TRBD2 (5 bases). CDR3 length equals 16 residues. The V gene's germline CDR1 is GTSNPN and CDR2 SVGIG (reference sequence). The V end lost 4 bases, the J end lost 5 bases, and 21 bases lay between the germline ends.

The J gene is TRBJ2-3, the V gene TRBV7-2, with D maybe TRBD1 (7 bases). Germline V gives CDR1 SGHTA, CDR2 FQGNSA. The CDR3 runs to 18 residues. V was shortened by 1 base and J by 3 bases, with 20 bases between the two germline ends. The CDR3 DNA sequence: TGTGCCAGCAGCTTAGTGGGGGGAGCGACAGGGCGTACAGATACGCAGTATTTT. Protein sequence: CASSLVGGATGRTDTQYF.

V and J are TRBV24-1 and TRBJ1-2; D unresolved. Germline V gene data show CDR1 as KGHDR and CDR2 as SFDVKD. The V end was cut by 7 bases, the J end by 8 bases, with 16 bases between. The CDR3 spans 13 residues. CDR3 sequence: CATSRRAGGGYTF. The CDR3 DNA reads TGTGCCACCAGCCGACGTGCGGGCGGGGGCTACACCTTC.

V gene TRBV6-5 combines with J gene TRBJ2-7; D gene uncertain. Germline loops: CDR1 MNHEY, CDR2 SVGAGI. The V and J ends lost 7 bases and 0 bases respectively, with 7 bases between them. The CDR3 has 12 residues. The CDR3: CASTKPSYEQYF. The CDR3 region has the DNA TGTGCCAGCACAAAGCCCTCCTACGAGCAGTACTTC.

This clone was detected once. The rearrangement uses TRBV4-3 and TRBJ1-5; 7 nucleotides agree with TRBD1. Per germline, CDR1 LGHNA and CDR2 YSLEER. The CDR3 spans 15 residues. Trimming took 2 bases from V and 1 from J; bases not matched to a gene: 2. CDR3 DNA: TGCGCCAGCAGCCAATCGACAGGGAGCAATCAGCCCCAGCATTTT. Protein sequence: CASSQSTGSNQPQHF.

The CDR3 is CATMGQGFGELFF. CDR3 nucleotides: TGTGCCACCATGGGACAGGGGTTCGGGGAGCTGTTTTTT. This chain uses TRBV24-1 with TRBJ2-2, with 10 bases aligning to TRBD1. CDR1 KGHDR and CDR2 SFDVKD come from the germline V gene. This CDR3 spans 13 amino acids. The ends lost 8 bases at V and 7 bases at J; junction bases unmatched: 3.

V gene TRBV24-1 combines with J gene TRBJ1-5; 11 bases are shared with TRBD1. The CDR3 is made up of 17 amino acids. V was pared by 0 bases and J by 6 bases, with 6 bases of the junction left unmatched. From germline, CDR1 is KGHDR and CDR2 SFDVKD. The CDR3 region is CATSDLLGTGGIQPQHF. The CDR3 DNA sequence: TGTGCCACCAGTGATTTGCTGGGGACAGGGGGAATTCAGCCCCAGCATTTT.

The chain has TRBV29-1 and TRBJ1-1; a possible D gene is TRBD1 (6 bases). Germline CDR1 reads SQVTM; CDR2 reads ANQGSEA. This CDR3 region has 14 residues. Trimming removed 4 bases at V and 0 bases at J, with 12 bases between. The CDR3 region is CSVVVQGMNTEAFF. The CDR3, as DNA: TGCAGCGTTGTTGTTCAGGGGATGAACACTGAAGCTTTCTTT.

The chain is built from TRBV4-3 and TRBJ1-2; 7 bases fit TRBD1. Germline lookup yields CDR1 LGHNA and CDR2 YSLEER. The CDR3 totals 12 residues. With V trimmed by 5 bases and J by 6 bases, 3 bases remained unmatched. CDR3 in amino acids: CASSLQGNGYTF. DNA of the CDR3: TGCGCCAGCAGCTTACAGGGGAATGGCTACACCTTC.

The chain joins TRBV20-1 to TRBJ1-1; the D gene is possibly TRBD1 (5 bases). V was pared by 3 bases and J by 4 bases, with 9 bases between. The germline V gene encodes CDR1 DFQATT and CDR2 SNEGSKA (reference sequence). This CDR3 is 12 amino acids long. The DNA for the CDR3 is TGCAGTGCTAGTTCAGGGCCCACTGAAGCTTTCTTT. This translates into CSASSGPTEAFF.

The chain employs TRBV7-9 and TRBJ2-5, with 12 bases that match TRBD2. J gave up 4 bases and V 0 bases, and 3 bases lay outside the gene matches. The CDR3 has 16 residues. Germline V CDR1 and CDR2: SEHNR, FQNEAQ (reference sequence). CDR3 coding DNA: TGTGCCAGCAGCTTAGCGGCTAGCGGGGGGGGAGAGACCCAGTACTTC. Its translation: CASSLAASGGGETQYF.

This chain joins TRBV24-1 and TRBJ2-3, with 7 positions matching TRBD2. CDR1 is KGHDR and CDR2 is SFDVKD in the germline V gene. There are 16 residues in the CDR3. After removal of 4 bases from V and 3 bases from J, the junction contained 9 bases not matched to a gene. The CDR3 bases are TGTGCCACCAGTGACTACGCGGGGGAGGGAACAGATACGCAGTATTTT. Translated, it gives CATSDYAGEGTDTQYF.

The table lists this clone with a count of one. This chain joins TRBV5-4 and TRBJ2-7; 9 bases are shared with TRBD1. Unmatched junction bases numbered 1, after V lost 3 bases and J lost 3 bases. This CDR3 has 13 residues. CDR1 and CDR2 from the germline V gene are SGHNT and YYREEE (reference sequence). The CDR3 reads CASSSDRGYEQYF. CDR3 sequence (DNA): TGTGCCAGCAGCTCGGACAGGGGCTACGAGCAGTACTTC.

This clone has a single count. The chain links TRBV3-1 (or the pseudogene TRBV3-2) to TRBJ2-1; TRBD2 might be the D (5 bases). V lost 1 base to trimming and J lost 2 bases, with 15 bases between them. Germline V gene sequence: CDR1 LGHDT, CDR2 YNNKEL (reference sequence). The CDR3 spans 17 residues. CDR3 sequence reads: CASSQGRAGATYNEQFF. The CDR3 coding sequence is TGTGCCAGCAGCCAAGGGCGGGCGGGTGCTACCTACAATGAGCAGTTCTTC.

This sequence joins TRBV3-1 (or the pseudogene TRBV3-2) and TRBJ2-5, with D possibly being TRBD2 (6 bases). The V and J ends lost 1 base and 1 base respectively, with 10 bases between them. This CDR3 region has 15 residues. The germline V gene encodes CDR1 LGHDT and CDR2 YNNKEL (reference sequence). This chain's CDR3 is CASSQVSGAQETQYF. In DNA form, the CDR3 reads TGTGCCAGCAGCCAAGTGTCGGGAGCCCAAGAGACCCAGTACTTC.

The chain has TRBV15 and TRBJ2-7, with 9 bases matching TRBD2. The CDR3 is made up of 15 amino acids. Looked up from germline, CDR1 is LNHNV and CDR2 is YYDKDF (reference sequence). With 4 bases clipped from V and 6 bases from J, the junction kept 10 bases outside the gene matches. Written as DNA, the CDR3 is TGTGCCACCAGCATCCCGGGGCTAGCGGGATCCGAGCAGTACTTC. Translated: CATSIPGLAGSEQYF. Full variable domain (missing parts from reference TRBV15 and TRBJ2-7): DAMVIQNPRYQVTQFGKPVTLSCSQTLNHNVMYWYQQKSSQAPKLLFHYYDKDFNNEADTPDNFQSRRPNTSFCFLDIRSPGLGDTAMYLCATSIPGLAGSEQYFGPGTRLTVT.

This chain uses TRBV5-1 with TRBJ2-7; no clear D. The CDR3 extends over 13 amino acids. The germline V gene has CDR1 SGHRS and CDR2 YFSETQ. V dropped 5 bases and J dropped 3 bases, with 12 bases sitting between them. This CDR3 reads CASSTNTIYEQYF. The CDR3 region has the DNA TGCGCCAGCAGTACAAATACCATCTACGAGCAGTACTTC.

This chain connects TRBV24-1 to TRBJ1-2, with 8 bases that match TRBD1. V trimming: 2 bases; J trimming: 2 bases; junction bases outside the gene matches: 0. The CDR3 contains 14 residues. The V gene's germline CDR1 is KGHDR and CDR2 SFDVKD. The CDR3 loop is CATSDWTGNYGYTF. DNA of the CDR3: TGTGCCACCAGTGATTGGACAGGGAACTATGGCTACACCTTC.

This clone was seen just once. The rearrangement links TRBV13 to TRBJ2-5; TRBD1 matches 8 bases. The V gene's germline CDR1 is PRHDT and CDR2 FYEKMQ (reference sequence). V trimming: 4 bases; J trimming: 5 bases; junction bases outside the gene matches: 9. The CDR3 is made up of 15 amino acids. CDR3 DNA: TGTGCCAGCAGCTCATACCTACAGGGGGAGGAGACCCAGTACTTC. Translating gives CASSSYLQGEETQYF. Full variable domain (missing parts from reference TRBV13 and TRBJ2-5): AAGVIQSPRHLIKEKRETATLKCYPIPRHDTVYWYQQGPGQDPQFLISFYEKMQSDKGSIPDRFSAQQFSDYHSELNMSSLELGDSALYFCASSSYLQGEETQYFGPGTRLLVL.

The J gene is TRBJ2-7, the V gene TRBV6-5; 8 bases are shared with TRBD1. V dropped 5 bases and J dropped 2; count of bases not matched to a gene: 8. The germline V gene has CDR1 MNHEY and CDR2 SVGAGI. There are 15 residues in the CDR3. CDR3 residues: CASSNDRGPPYEQYF. For the CDR3, the DNA is TGTGCCAGCAGTAACGACAGGGGACCCCCCTACGAGCAGTACTTC.